This T cell receptor (beta chain) comes out of a study of PD-L1 blockade in urothelial cancer. The sample's time point: peripheral blood 6 weeks after treatment start. Per germline, CDR1 SGHTA and CDR2 FQGNSA. The V and J ends lost 5 bases and 8 bases, in that order; junction bases with no gene match: 6. CDR3 length equals 13 residues. Spike-ins of synthetic TCR analog templates went into each PCR. The repertoire was sequenced with immunoSEQ multiplex PCR; TCRdb's copy has only in-frame clones and lacks some. Here the sample spans more than 30,000 clones, approximately 90% being singletons. This clone was detected once. What it binds is not known. General observations from the study: Better progression-free and overall survival followed lower pretreatment blood clonality.

The sequences come from PBMCs, collected around atezolizumab (anti-PD-L1) treatment. This chain links TRBV7-2 with TRBJ1-2, with TRBD1 matching 9 bases. This receptor was taken from a man aged 80 or over with urothelial cancer. The CDR3 loop reads CASSPWDRVGYTF. DNA for the CDR3: TGTGCCAGCAGCCCCTGGGACAGGGTGGGCTACACCTTC.